Below are 28 T cell receptor beta chains sequenced from a single sample in a study of regulatory T cells in long-lasting Graves disease. Arm-PCR of CDR3 regions with iRepertoire HTBI primers generated TCR beta libraries. TCRdb reprocessed the multiplex PCR reads with MiXCR, giving one entry per CDR3 protein. This sample has some 220,000 distinct CDR3 sequences, with approximately 19% found just once. As for time point: newly diagnosed GD, antithyroid drugs for less than 3 months. There was RNA extracted from PBMCs, and the TCR library was made from it. This same sample was also taken into another study, of T cells in Graves' hyperthyroidism and ophthalmopathy.

Sequencing was performed on peripheral blood mononuclear cells (PBMCs), taken at new diagnosis, from a patient treated with antithyroid drugs. The receptors originated from a woman under 40 with Graves disease.

The chain links TRBV19 to TRBJ2-1; weak D call: TRBD2 (6 bases). The V gene's germline CDR1 is LNHDA and CDR2 SQIVND (reference sequence). CDR3 size: 15 residues. V lost 10 bases to trimming and J lost 5 bases, with 21 bases between them. This CDR3 reads CATLSRLASNNEQFF. The DNA for the CDR3 is TGTGCCACTCTTTCAAGGCTAGCGTCGAACAATGAGCAGTTCTTC.

The table lists this clonotype with many counts. The gene calls are TRBV30 and TRBJ1-3; TRBD1 matches at 8 bases. In germline, CDR1 is GTSNPN, CDR2 SVGIG (reference sequence). The J segment lost 2 bases and the V segment lost 3 bases, leaving 3 bases of the junction unmatched. This CDR3 has 14 residues. CDR3 sequence (DNA): TGTGCCTGGAGCCAGACAGGGGCTGGAAACACCATATATTTT. Its protein is CAWSQTGAGNTIYF.

This clonotype has a count of ten or more. The rearrangement uses TRBV12-3 or TRBV12-4 and TRBJ1-3; 8 bases are a match to TRBD1. This CDR3 comprises 13 residues. J was trimmed by 7 bases and V by 8 bases; bases with no gene match: 7. The DNA of the CDR3 is TGTGCCAGCGGGGGACAGGTCGGGAACACCATATATTTT. It is translated as CASGGQVGNTIYF.

The J gene is TRBJ1-4, the V gene TRBV28, with unresolved D. Germline loops: CDR1 MDHEN, CDR2 SYDVKM. V was trimmed by 3 bases and J by 8 bases, leaving 22 bases between them. The CDR3 contains 17 residues. The CDR3 region has the DNA TGTGCCAGCAGTTTCTCGTTCGTCAAAAGATTCGACGAAAAACTGTTTTTT. Translated: CASSFSFVKRFDEKLFF.

This clonotype was observed at least ten times. The CDR3 coding sequence is TGTGCCAGCAGTCCAGGGGGCGCAAGCAATCAGCCCCAGCATTTT. It translates to CASSPGGASNQPQHF. The chain is built from TRBV28 and TRBJ1-5, with 8 bases identical to TRBD1. This CDR3 region has 15 residues. Per the germline V gene, CDR1 is MDHEN and CDR2 is SYDVKM. Unmatched junction bases numbered 4, after V lost 5 bases and J lost 1 base.

The sample holds many counts of this clonotype. The chain couples TRBV11-2 to TRBJ1-1, with D possibly matching TRBD1 (5 bases). Per germline, CDR1 SGHAT and CDR2 FQNNGV. The CDR3 sequence is 14 residues long. V lost 4 bases and J 9 bases, leaving 18 bases between the germline ends. The CDR3 bases are TGTGCCAGCAGCTCGGGGTGGCCGACAGTTCAAGCTTTCTTT. This sequence encodes CASSSGWPTVQAFF.

This clonotype was seen a handful of times. DNA for the CDR3: TGCAGTGCTAGAGACAGGGAGAGAACCTATAATTCACCCCTCCACTTT. It codes for CSARDRERTYNSPLHF. The chain is built from TRBV20-1 and TRBJ1-6; TRBD1 is a possible D gene (5 bases). The germline CDR1 and CDR2 sequences are DFQATT and SNEGSKA (reference sequence). The V end was cut by 0 bases, the J end by 2 bases, with 11 bases between. This CDR3 spans 16 amino acids.

This chain uses TRBV13 with TRBJ2-7; 8 bases line up with TRBD2. The CDR3 contains 15 residues. Germline CDR1 is PRHDT and CDR2 is FYEKMQ (reference sequence). The V segment lost 4 bases and the J segment 4 bases; nucleotides outside the gene matches: 9. In DNA form, the CDR3 reads TGTGCCAGCAGCTCGTCCGGGACTAGACAATACGAGCAGTACTTC. This sequence encodes CASSSSGTRQYEQYF.

Many counts were recorded for this clonotype. V and J are TRBV28 and TRBJ2-7; 7 bases agree with TRBD1. Per the germline V gene, CDR1 is MDHEN and CDR2 is SYDVKM. CDR3 length equals 15 residues. Trimming at V came to 2 bases and at J to 3 bases, leaving 7 bases not matched to a gene. The CDR3 loop is CASSLDRVKSYEQYF. The CDR3 DNA is TGTGCCAGCAGTTTAGACAGGGTAAAGAGCTACGAGCAGTACTTC.

This clonotype has only a few counts. This sequence joins TRBV7-9 and TRBJ2-1, with 7 bases matching TRBD1. Germline V gives CDR1 SEHNR, CDR2 FQNEAQ (reference sequence). The CDR3 has 14 residues. V was pared by 5 bases and J by 3 bases, with 4 bases of the junction left unmatched. CDR3 in amino acids: CASSPWDSYNEQFF. The CDR3 DNA follows: TGTGCCAGCAGCCCCTGGGACAGCTACAATGAGCAGTTCTTC.

The count of this clonotype is one. This sequence is one base from a far larger clone and is likely a read error. V usage is TRBV11-1 and J usage is TRBJ2-1, with D possibly being TRBD2 (6 bases). Germline V gives CDR1 SGHAT, CDR2 FQDESV (reference sequence). The CDR3 loop spans 15 amino acids. CDR3 region: CASSLERRGRETQHF. The DNA of the CDR3 is TGTGCCAGCAGCTTAGAGCGGCGGGGTCGGGAGACCCAGCACTTC.

This clonotype showed up just a few times. The V and J genes are TRBV7-2 and TRBJ1-4, with D maybe TRBD1 (6 bases). The V gene lost 4 bases and the J gene lost 3 bases, with 9 bases spanning the gap. Germline V gene sequence: CDR1 SGHTA, CDR2 FQGNSA. The CDR3 is 14 amino acids. For the CDR3, the DNA is TGTGCCAGCAGCTACAGGGTCGCTAATGAAAAACTGTTTTTT. Its translation is CASSYRVANEKLFF. Based on the CDR3 plus reference TRBV7-2 and TRBJ1-4, the full variable domain is GAGVSQSPSNKVTEKGKDVELRCDPISGHTALYWYRQSLGQGLEFLIYFQGNSAPDKSGLPSDRFSAERTGGSVSTLTIQRTQQEDSAVYLCASSYRVANEKLFFGSGTQLSVL.

This clonotype came up once. The CDR3 sequence is CASSLGALPRDGDRNTEAFF. The CDR3 nucleotides are TGTGCCAGCAGCTTAGGGGCCCTACCTCGGGACGGCGATCGGAACACTGAAGCTTTCTTT. J is TRBJ1-1 and V is TRBV7-9; perhaps TRBD1 as D (5 bases). Trimming pared 1 base from V and 1 base from J, leaving 25 bases between. Germline V gene sequence: CDR1 SEHNR, CDR2 FQNEAQ (reference sequence). The CDR3 has 20 residues. The entire variable domain, with the rest obtained from reference TRBV7-9 and TRBJ1-1, is as follows: DTGVSQNPRHKITKRGQNVTFRCDPISEHNRLYWYRQTLGQGPEFLTYFQNEAQLEKSRLLSDRFSAERPKGSFSTLEIQRTEQGDSAMYLCASSLGALPRDGDRNTEAFFGQGTRLTVV.

This clonotype was observed many times. The gene calls are TRBV27 and TRBJ2-5; possible D gene TRBD2, 7 bases. This CDR3 contains 17 residues. Looked up from germline, CDR1 is MNHEY and CDR2 is SMNVEV (reference sequence). Between the trimmed V and J ends, which lost 5 bases and 4 bases, there was a span of 23 bases. The CDR3 DNA sequence: TGTGCCAGCAGTCCTATGGGAGGGGCAGGGGTGGGAGAGACCCAGTACTTC. Its translation: CASSPMGGAGVGETQYF.

This clonotype was counted many times. The chain links TRBV30 to TRBJ1-3; 9 positions match TRBD1. The CDR3 contains 14 residues. The trim removed 4 bases at V and 4 bases at J, leaving 5 bases unmatched. The germline V gene has CDR1 GTSNPN and CDR2 SVGIG (reference sequence). CDR3 coding DNA: TGTGCCTGGAAGACAGGGGGTGCAGGAAACACCATATATTTT. Its protein is CAWKTGGAGNTIYF.

There are many counts of this clonotype. V gene TRBV9 combines with J gene TRBJ1-6; D uncertain. V dropped 0 bases and J dropped 5 bases, with 12 bases sitting between them. The CDR3 extends over 16 amino acids. Germline V gene lookup returns CDR1 SGDLS and CDR2 YYNGEE. Written as DNA, the CDR3 is TGTGCCAGCAGCGTAGCCCCTGAGGCCGATAATTCACCCCTCCACTTT. Protein product: CASSVAPEADNSPLHF.

This clonotype was found many times. V gene TRBV9 combines with J gene TRBJ2-5; D remains unclear. CDR3 size: 14 residues. Germline V gene sequence: CDR1 SGDLS, CDR2 YYNGEE. V lost 1 base, J lost 2 bases, and 9 bases lay in between. The CDR3 DNA is TGTGCCAGCAGCGTATTTGAAACGCAAGAGACCCAGTACTTC. Residues: CASSVFETQETQYF.

This clonotype was picked up a small number of times. The chain links TRBV18 to TRBJ1-4; 7 bases line up with TRBD1. CDR3 length: 18 residues. The junction had 14 bases not matched to a gene; V was cut back by 2 bases and J by 5 bases. The germline V gene has CDR1 KGHSH and CDR2 LQKENI. This chain's CDR3 is CASSPTRPGGQANEKLFF. The CDR3 DNA is TGTGCCAGCTCACCAACAAGGCCTGGCGGACAGGCGAATGAAAAACTGTTTTTT.

This clonotype has ten or more counts. The chain has TRBV2 and TRBJ2-5; D tentatively fits TRBD1 or TRBD2 (6 bases each). The germline V gene encodes CDR1 SNHLY and CDR2 FYNNEI. The CDR3 runs to 13 residues. The V gene lost 6 bases and the J gene lost 5 bases, with 13 bases spanning the gap. CDR3 region: CASRIVGGETQYF. The DNA of the CDR3 is TGTGCCAGCAGGATCGTGGGGGGCGAGACCCAGTACTTC. Full variable domain (remainder filled in from reference TRBV2 and TRBJ2-5): EPEVTQTPSHQVTQMGQEVILRCVPISNHLYFYWYRQILGQKVEFLVSFYNNEISEKSEIFDDQFSVERPDGSNFTLKIRSTKLEDSAMYFCASRIVGGETQYFGPGTRLLVL.

To note about this clonotype: Since a much larger clone is just one base distant, this may be a read error. The rearrangement links TRBV5-1 to TRBJ2-3; D remains unclear. The CDR3 covers 15 residues. Germline V lookup: CDR1 SGHRS, CDR2 YFSETQ. CDR3 in amino acids: CASIVDPRATDTQYF. CDR3 bases: TGTGCCAGCATCGTCGATCCACGCGCCACAGATACGCAGTATTTT.

This clonotype was counted at least ten times. CDR3 residues: CSAPGWERDNYGYTF. The CDR3 DNA reads TGCAGTGCCCCCGGATGGGAGAGGGATAACTATGGCTACACCTTC. V usage is TRBV20-1 and J usage is TRBJ1-2; no definite D call. Germline-derived CDR1 and CDR2 are DFQATT and SNEGSKA (reference sequence). The V end was cut by 6 bases, the J end by 1 base, with 18 bases between. The CDR3 is made up of 15 amino acids.

This clonotype came up many times. The chain couples TRBV9 to TRBJ1-2; a possible D gene is TRBD1 (5 bases). Deletions cut 0 bases from V and 5 bases from J, with 17 bases between. The CDR3 contains 16 residues. Per germline, CDR1 SGDLS and CDR2 YYNGEE. CDR3 in DNA: TGTGCCAGCAGCGTAGCGGTGGCGGCAGGGCCTTATGGCTACACCTTC. Amino acid sequence: CASSVAVAAGPYGYTF. The whole variable domain, filled in from reference TRBV9 and TRBJ1-2, reads DSGVTQTPKHLITATGQRVTLRCSPRSGDLSVYWYQQSLDQGLQFLIQYYNGEERAKGNILERFSAQQFPDLHSELNLSSLELGDSALYFCASSVAVAAGPYGYTFGSGTRLTVV.

This clonotype was seen at least ten times. The rearrangement joins TRBV2 to TRBJ1-1; 7 bases are a match to TRBD1. Losses at the gene ends were 7 bases for V and 2 bases for J; bases not matched to a gene: 4. Germline V lookup: CDR1 SNHLY, CDR2 FYNNEI. The length of the CDR3 is 13 residues. In nucleotides, the CDR3 is TGTGCCAGCAAATCAGGGGGAAACACTGAAGCTTTCTTT. Protein sequence: CASKSGGNTEAFF.

This clonotype has ten or more counts. The CDR3 DNA follows: TGCGCCAGCAGCTTGGTGGCCGGGGCGGGAGACCGGTTCTTC. It encodes CASSLVAGAGDRFF. The chain combines TRBV5-1 with TRBJ2-1; 7 bases line up with TRBD2. Germline V CDR1 and CDR2: SGHRS, YFSETQ. V lost 0 bases to trimming and J lost 15 bases; unmatched junction nucleotides: 12. This CDR3 region has 14 residues.

This clonotype was counted at least ten times. The CDR3 region has the DNA TGTGCCAGTAGTAAGGGACAGAATAGCAATCAGCCCCAGCATTTT. The encoded protein is CASSKGQNSNQPQHF. The chain links TRBV19 to TRBJ1-5, with TRBD1 matching 7 bases. The CDR3 is made up of 15 amino acids. V shed 4 bases, J shed 0 bases, and the junction held 3 bases outside the gene matches. Germline V gene lookup returns CDR1 LNHDA and CDR2 SQIVND (reference sequence).

This clonotype was found many times. A single base separates this from a much larger clone, so it may be a read error. The V call is TRBV6-5, the J call TRBJ1-1, with D perhaps matching TRBD1 (5 bases). The CDR3 runs 14 residues. In germline, CDR1 is MNHEY, CDR2 SVGAGI. CDR3 sequence reads: CASSYSGVNTGAFF. In DNA form, the CDR3 reads TGTGCCAGCAGTTACTCGGGGGTGAACACTGGAGCTTTCTTT.

The chain combines TRBV30 with TRBJ1-1; 10 bases are shared with TRBD1. Germline-derived CDR1 and CDR2 are GTSNPN and SVGIG (reference sequence). The CDR3 sequence is 16 residues long. The trim removed 2 bases at V and 8 bases at J, leaving 14 bases unmatched. DNA of the CDR3: TGTGCCTGGAGTCGACAACCGGGACAGGGGCTATCGGAAGCTTTCTTT. Its translation is CAWSRQPGQGLSEAFF.

This clonotype was counted ten times or more. The rearrangement uses TRBV5-6 and TRBJ1-2; no clear D. CDR1 is SGHDT, CDR2 YYEEEE, per germline. The CDR3 sequence is 15 residues long. V dropped 5 bases and J dropped 0 bases, with 14 bases sitting between them. The CDR3 DNA sequence: TGTGCCAGCAGGACGTTGAATTCACCTAACTATGGCTACACCTTC. This gives the protein CASRTLNSPNYGYTF.